This T cell receptor beta chain was captured by sequencing in a study of blood T cell repertoires in COVID-19. For the study at large: Some COVID-19 samples were acute and others convalescent; all came from the United States, Italy and Spain.

How the authors handled the data: Researchers report that nucleated cell counts were estimated from reference gene primer amplification. Using immunoSEQ multiplex PCR, the repertoire was profiled, and TCRdb retains in-frame clones only, with some absent. V and J calls and clone size are those listed in that table; D and trimming were worked out from the DNA. The sample contains hundreds of thousands of clones, approximately 86% of which appear only once. Participant reports of clinical history set cohort assignment. Germline-derived CDR1 and CDR2 are GTSNPN and SVGIG (reference sequence). Trimming removed 0 bases at V and 4 bases at J, with 10 bases between. This CDR3 contains 14 residues.

The V gene is TRBV30, the J gene TRBJ1-5, with D maybe TRBD1 (5 bases). The receptor was isolated from a woman aged 25 to 45 with acute COVID-19. The sample consisted of PBMCs or T cells enriched from blood (not recorded which). The CDR3 loop is CAWSVQGGNQPQHF. CDR3 nucleotides: TGTGCCTGGAGTGTCCAGGGAGGGAATCAGCCCCAGCATTTT.